Listed below are T cell receptor beta chains from one sample, sequenced in a study of T cells expressing NK-cell markers. Each CDR3 protein gets one entry in TCRdb, which reprocessed the 5' RACE reads and gives no DNA. The sample's table shows 500,000 to 600,000 distinct CDR3 sequences. The sequencing sample was made of blood T cells: a sorted CD56 or NKG2C T cell subset, CD4+ or CD8+ T cells, or bulk PBMC T cells (not recorded which). These receptors were collected from a man aged 18 to 29 in good health. Both conserved end residues are part of each CDR3. Each record gives: V gene, J gene, CDR3 protein.

V: TRBV20-1; J: TRBJ2-1; CDR3: CSARTAESYNEQFF
V: TRBV5-1; J: TRBJ2-4; CDR3: CASSLWGPRDRGHHIQYF
V: TRBV20-1; J: TRBJ2-4; CDR3: CSAPPQLAKNIQYF
V: TRBV29-1; J: TRBJ2-1; CDR3: CSAGTGTRSNEQFF
V: TRBV25-1; J: TRBJ2-5; CDR3: CASSEGGAGESETQYF
V: TRBV20-1; J: TRBJ1-1; CDR3: CSAARLNTEAFF
V: TRBV15; J: TRBJ2-1; CDR3: CATSDRNEQFF
V: TRBV10-3; J: TRBJ2-1; CDR3: CAINNWGLSDEQFF
V: TRBV14; J: TRBJ2-4; CDR3: CASSQEQGAPKNIQYF
V: TRBV6-5; J: TRBJ2-5; CDR3: CASSYSEFQETQYF
V: TRBV12-3/TRBV12-4; J: TRBJ1-5; CDR3: CASSPRGGFRNQPQHF
V: TRBV12-3/TRBV12-4; J: TRBJ2-3; CDR3: CASSLWREGTDTQYF
V: TRBV5-5; J: TRBJ2-3; CDR3: CASSFTSGPDTQYF
V: TRBV5-1; J: TRBJ2-1; CDR3: CASSLSGSLYNEQFF
V: TRBV20-1; J: TRBJ2-3; CDR3: CSASSLDTQYF
V: TRBV27; J: TRBJ1-5; CDR3: CASSLGVQGDQPQHF
V: TRBV5-5; J: TRBJ2-3; CDR3: CASSSIIGYADTQYF
V: TRBV5-1; J: TRBJ1-4; CDR3: CASRGVSATNEKLFF
V: TRBV29-1; J: TRBJ2-1; CDR3: CSVAGTPHEQFF
V: TRBV7-2; J: TRBJ1-1; CDR3: CASSLPLPGTEAFF
V: TRBV7-9; J: TRBJ1-4; CDR3: CASSLVGNSNEKLFF
V: TRBV5-1; J: TRBJ2-3; CDR3: CASSLTGVADTQYF
V: TRBV29-1; J: TRBJ2-1; CDR3: CSGIDPAGNEQFF
V: TRBV20-1; J: TRBJ2-1; CDR3: CSARSGRENEQFF
V: TRBV7-2; J: TRBJ1-1; CDR3: CASSYDMRVTEAFF
V: TRBV29-1; J: TRBJ2-1; CDR3: CSFPREGHEQFF
V: TRBV20-1; J: TRBJ2-7; CDR3: CSAREVGQGDGRSYEQYF
V: TRBV7-8; J: TRBJ1-1; CDR3: CASSLGRTGWVTEAFF
V: TRBV12-3/TRBV12-4; J: TRBJ2-7; CDR3: CASSFAGISYEQYF
V: TRBV12-3/TRBV12-4; J: TRBJ2-2; CDR3: CASSLGELASFPGELFF
V: TRBV12-5; J: TRBJ2-5; CDR3: CASVQGGETQYF
V: TRBV12-3/TRBV12-4; J: TRBJ1-6; CDR3: CASSSPGNREIYNSPLHF
V: TRBV29-1; J: TRBJ2-5; CDR3: CSVDWRSQTQYF
V: TRBV7-2; J: TRBJ2-1; CDR3: CASSTDWYNEQFF
V: TRBV6-5; J: TRBJ1-1; CDR3: CASSYQIATEAFF
V: TRBV5-1; J: TRBJ2-7; CDR3: CASSEPRGLPEQYF
V: TRBV6-1; J: TRBJ2-3; CDR3: CASRRAGGSFTDTQYF
V: TRBV20-1; J: TRBJ2-2; CDR3: CSARKAGTGITGELFF
V: TRBV4-3; J: TRBJ1-2; CDR3: CASSQDLTAIYGYTF
V: TRBV12-2; J: TRBJ2-1; CDR3: CASRLGFSYNEQFF
V: TRBV7-9; J: TRBJ2-3; CDR3: CASSKGTLLRTDTQYF
V: TRBV12-3/TRBV12-4; J: TRBJ2-2; CDR3: CASSPNLGVGELFF
V: TRBV7-9; J: TRBJ2-1; CDR3: CASSLDWQGIYNEQFF
V: TRBV29-1; J: TRBJ2-1; CDR3: CSVEDWRASRLEQFF
V: TRBV25-1; J: TRBJ2-5; CDR3: CASSEPHGFQETQYF
V: TRBV18; J: TRBJ2-1; CDR3: CASSPGQGTYNEQFF
V: TRBV20-1; J: TRBJ2-3; CDR3: CSATLAPGTQYF
V: TRBV24-1; J: TRBJ2-1; CDR3: CATSDRIFRDRGNYNEQFF
V: TRBV5-1; J: TRBJ2-5; CDR3: CASSLLRTSGEQETQYF